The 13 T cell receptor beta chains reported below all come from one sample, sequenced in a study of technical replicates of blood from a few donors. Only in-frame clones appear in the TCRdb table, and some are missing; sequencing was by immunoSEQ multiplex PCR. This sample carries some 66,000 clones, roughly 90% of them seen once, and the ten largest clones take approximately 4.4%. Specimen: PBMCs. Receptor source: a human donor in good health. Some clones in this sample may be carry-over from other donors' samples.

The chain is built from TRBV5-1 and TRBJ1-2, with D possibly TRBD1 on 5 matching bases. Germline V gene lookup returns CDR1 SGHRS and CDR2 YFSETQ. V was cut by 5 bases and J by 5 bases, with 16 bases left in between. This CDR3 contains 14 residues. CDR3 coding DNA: TGCGCCAGCAGTTCCGGGGGAATGGATTATGGCTACACCTTC. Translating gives CASSSGGMDYGYTF.

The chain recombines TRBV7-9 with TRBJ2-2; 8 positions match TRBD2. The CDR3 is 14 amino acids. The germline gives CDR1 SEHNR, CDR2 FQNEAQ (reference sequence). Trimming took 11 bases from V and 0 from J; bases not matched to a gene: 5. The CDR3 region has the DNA TGTGCCCGGGAGGGGACTTCGAACACCGGGGAGCTGTTTTTT. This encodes CAREGTSNTGELFF.

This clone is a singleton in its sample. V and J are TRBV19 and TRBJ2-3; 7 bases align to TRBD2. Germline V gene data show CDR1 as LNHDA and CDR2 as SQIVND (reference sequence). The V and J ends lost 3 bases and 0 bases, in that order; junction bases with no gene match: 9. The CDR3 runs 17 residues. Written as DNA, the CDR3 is TGTGCCAGTAGTATGTCTCTCGGGGAGGGAAGCACAGATACGCAGTATTTT. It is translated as CASSMSLGEGSTDTQYF.

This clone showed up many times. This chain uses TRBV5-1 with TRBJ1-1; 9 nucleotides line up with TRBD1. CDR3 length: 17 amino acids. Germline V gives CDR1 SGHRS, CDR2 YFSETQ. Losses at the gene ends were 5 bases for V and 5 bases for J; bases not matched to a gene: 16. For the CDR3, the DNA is TGCGCCAGCAGGGATCCGAAAACAGGGGGCGGTGGGACTGAAGCTTTCTTT. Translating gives CASRDPKTGGGGTEAFF.

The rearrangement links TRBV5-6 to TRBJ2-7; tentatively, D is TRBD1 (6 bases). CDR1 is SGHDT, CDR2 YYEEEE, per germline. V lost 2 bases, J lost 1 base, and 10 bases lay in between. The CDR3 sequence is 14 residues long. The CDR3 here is CASSFRRGSYEQYF. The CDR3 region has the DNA TGTGCCAGCAGCTTTCGCAGGGGATCCTACGAGCAGTACTTC.

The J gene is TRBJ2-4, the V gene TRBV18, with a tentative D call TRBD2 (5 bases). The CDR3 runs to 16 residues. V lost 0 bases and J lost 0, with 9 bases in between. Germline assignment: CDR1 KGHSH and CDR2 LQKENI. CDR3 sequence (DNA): TGTGCCAGCTCACCACCCCCGACTATAGCCAAAAACATTCAGTACTTC. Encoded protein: CASSPPPTIAKNIQYF.

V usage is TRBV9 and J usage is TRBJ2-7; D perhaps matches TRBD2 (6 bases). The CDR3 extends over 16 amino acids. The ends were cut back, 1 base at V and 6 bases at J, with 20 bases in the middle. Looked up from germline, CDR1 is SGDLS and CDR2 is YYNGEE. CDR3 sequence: CASSVKGELAGSEQYF. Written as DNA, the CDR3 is TGTGCCAGCAGCGTAAAGGGAGAACTAGCCGGCTCCGAGCAGTACTTC.

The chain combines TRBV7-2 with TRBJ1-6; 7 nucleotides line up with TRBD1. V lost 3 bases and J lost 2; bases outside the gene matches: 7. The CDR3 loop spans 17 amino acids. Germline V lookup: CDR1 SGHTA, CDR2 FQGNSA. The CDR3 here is CASSLGQHIAYNSPLHF. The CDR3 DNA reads TGTGCCAGCAGCTTGGGACAGCATATTGCCTATAATTCACCCCTCCACTTT.

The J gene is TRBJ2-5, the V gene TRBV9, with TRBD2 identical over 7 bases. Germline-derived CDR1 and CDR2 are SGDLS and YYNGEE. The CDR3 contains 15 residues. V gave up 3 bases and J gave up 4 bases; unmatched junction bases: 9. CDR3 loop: CASSGRRLAGETQYF. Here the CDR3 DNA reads TGTGCCAGCAGCGGGAGGAGACTAGCCGGAGAGACCCAGTACTTC.

CDR3 loop: CATSSQRGAEAFF. In nucleotides, the CDR3 is TGTGCCACCAGCTCCCAAAGGGGTGCTGAAGCTTTCTTT. This sequence joins TRBV15 and TRBJ1-1; possible D gene TRBD1, 5 bases. V was clipped by 5 bases and J by 6 bases, with 13 bases between them. CDR3 length: 13 residues. Germline-derived CDR1 and CDR2 are LNHNV and YYDKDF (reference sequence).

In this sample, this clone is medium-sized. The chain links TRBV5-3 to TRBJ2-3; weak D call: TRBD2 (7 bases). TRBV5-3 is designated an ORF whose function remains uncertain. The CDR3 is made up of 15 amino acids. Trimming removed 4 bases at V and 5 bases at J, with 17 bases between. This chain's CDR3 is CARSTDGGPGDTQYF. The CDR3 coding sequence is TGTGCCAGAAGCACAGACGGGGGGCCCGGAGATACGCAGTATTTT.

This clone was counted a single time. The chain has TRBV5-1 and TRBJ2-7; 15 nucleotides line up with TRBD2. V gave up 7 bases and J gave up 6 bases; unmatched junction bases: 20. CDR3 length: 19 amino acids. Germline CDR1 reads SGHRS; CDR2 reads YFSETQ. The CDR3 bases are TGCGCCAGCTCTATCAAGGGGACTAGCGGGGGGCTCGCCGGGGGCGAGCAGTACTTC. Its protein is CASSIKGTSGGLAGGEQYF.

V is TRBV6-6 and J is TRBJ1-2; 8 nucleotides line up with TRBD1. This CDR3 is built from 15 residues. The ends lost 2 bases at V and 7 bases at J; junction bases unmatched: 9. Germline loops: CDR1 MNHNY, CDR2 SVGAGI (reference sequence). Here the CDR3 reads CASSYTPGGAGGYTF. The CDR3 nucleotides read TGTGCCAGCAGTTACACCCCAGGGGGCGCGGGTGGCTACACCTTC.